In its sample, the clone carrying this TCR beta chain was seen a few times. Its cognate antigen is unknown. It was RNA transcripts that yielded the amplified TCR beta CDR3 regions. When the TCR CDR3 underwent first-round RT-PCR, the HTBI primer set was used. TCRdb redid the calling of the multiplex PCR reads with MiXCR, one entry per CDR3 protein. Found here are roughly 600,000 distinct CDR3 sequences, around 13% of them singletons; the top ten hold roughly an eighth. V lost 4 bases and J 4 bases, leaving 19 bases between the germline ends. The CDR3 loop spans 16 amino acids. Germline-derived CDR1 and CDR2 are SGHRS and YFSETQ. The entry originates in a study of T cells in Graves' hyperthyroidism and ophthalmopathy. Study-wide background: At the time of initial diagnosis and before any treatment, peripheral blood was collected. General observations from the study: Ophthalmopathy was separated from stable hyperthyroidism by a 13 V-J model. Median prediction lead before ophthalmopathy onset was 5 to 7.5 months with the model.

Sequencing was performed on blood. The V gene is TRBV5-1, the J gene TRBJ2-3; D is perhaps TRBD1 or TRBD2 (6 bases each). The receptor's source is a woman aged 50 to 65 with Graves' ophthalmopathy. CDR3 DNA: TGCGCCAGCAGCGGGGGCCGGGCCGCGGGGCCAGATACGCAGTATTTT. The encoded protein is CASSGGRAAGPDTQYF.